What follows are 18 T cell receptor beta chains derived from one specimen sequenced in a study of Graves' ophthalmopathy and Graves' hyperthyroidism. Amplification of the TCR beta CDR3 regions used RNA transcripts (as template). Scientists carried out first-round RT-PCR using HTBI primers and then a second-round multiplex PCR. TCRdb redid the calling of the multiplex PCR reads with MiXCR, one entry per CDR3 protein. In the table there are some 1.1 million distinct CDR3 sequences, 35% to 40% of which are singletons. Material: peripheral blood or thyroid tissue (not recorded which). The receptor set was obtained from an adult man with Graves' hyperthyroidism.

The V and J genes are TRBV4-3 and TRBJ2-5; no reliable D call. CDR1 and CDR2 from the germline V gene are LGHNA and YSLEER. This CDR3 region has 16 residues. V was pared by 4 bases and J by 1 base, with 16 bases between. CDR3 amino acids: CASSPLRGPVQETQYF. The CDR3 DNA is TGCGCCAGCAGCCCTCTCCGCGGACCGGTCCAAGAGACCCAGTACTTC.

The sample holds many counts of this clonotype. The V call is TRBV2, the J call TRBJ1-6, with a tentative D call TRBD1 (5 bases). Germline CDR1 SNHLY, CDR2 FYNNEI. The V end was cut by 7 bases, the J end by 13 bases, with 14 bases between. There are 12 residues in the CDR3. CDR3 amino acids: CASMGVNEPLHF. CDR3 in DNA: TGTGCCAGCATGGGGGTTAATGAGCCCCTCCACTTT.

The CDR3 bases are TGCGCCAGCAGCTTGTCGACAGGGACCGTAGAGACTTTC. Translation gives CASSLSTGTVETF. The chain couples TRBV5-1 to TRBJ2-6, with 7 bases identical to TRBD1. Germline V gene lookup returns CDR1 SGHRS and CDR2 YFSETQ. CDR3 length: 13 amino acids. Trimming took 1 base from V and 18 from J; bases not matched to a gene: 10.

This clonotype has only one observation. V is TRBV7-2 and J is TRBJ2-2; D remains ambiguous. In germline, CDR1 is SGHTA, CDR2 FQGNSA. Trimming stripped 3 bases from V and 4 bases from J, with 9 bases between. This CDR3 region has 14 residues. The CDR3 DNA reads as TGTGCCAGCAGCTTGGGATTCGGCACCGGGGAGCTGTTTTTT. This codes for CASSLGFGTGELFF.

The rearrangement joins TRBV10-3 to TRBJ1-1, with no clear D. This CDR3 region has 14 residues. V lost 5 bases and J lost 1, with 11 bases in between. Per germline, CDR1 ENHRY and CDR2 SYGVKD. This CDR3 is CAISTGRENTEAFF. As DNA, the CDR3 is TGTGCCATCAGTACCGGGAGGGAGAACACTGAAGCTTTCTTT.

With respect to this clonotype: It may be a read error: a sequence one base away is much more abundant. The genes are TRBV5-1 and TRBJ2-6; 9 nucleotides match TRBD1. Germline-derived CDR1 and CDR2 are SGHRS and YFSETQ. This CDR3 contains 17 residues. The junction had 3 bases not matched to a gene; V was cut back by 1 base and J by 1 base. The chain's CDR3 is CASSLTGGISGANVLTF. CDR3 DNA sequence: TGCGCCAGCAGCTTGACAGGGGGCATTTCTGGGGCCAACGTCCTGACTTTC. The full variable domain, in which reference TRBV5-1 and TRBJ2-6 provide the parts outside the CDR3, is KAGVTQTPRYLIKTRGQQVTLSCSPISGHRSVSWYQQTPGQGLQFLFEYFSETQRNKGNFPGRFSGRQFSNSRSEMNVSTLELGDSALYLCASSLTGGISGANVLTFGAGSRLTVL.

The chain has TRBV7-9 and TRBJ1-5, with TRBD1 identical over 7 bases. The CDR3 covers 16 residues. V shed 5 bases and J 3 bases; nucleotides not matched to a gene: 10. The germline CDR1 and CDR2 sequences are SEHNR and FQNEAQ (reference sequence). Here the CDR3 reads CASSQVTGALNQPQHF. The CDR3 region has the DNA TGTGCCAGCAGCCAAGTTACAGGGGCGCTCAATCAGCCCCAGCATTTT.

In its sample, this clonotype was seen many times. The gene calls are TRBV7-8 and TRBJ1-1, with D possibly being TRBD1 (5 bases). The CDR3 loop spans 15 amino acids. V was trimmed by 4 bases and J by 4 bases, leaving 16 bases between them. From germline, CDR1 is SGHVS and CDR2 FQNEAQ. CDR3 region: CASSYQGPPGTEAFF. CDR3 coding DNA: TGTGCCAGCAGCTACCAGGGACCGCCCGGCACTGAAGCTTTCTTT. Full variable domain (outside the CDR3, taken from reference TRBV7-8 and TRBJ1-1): GAGVSQSPRYKVAKRGQDVALRCDPISGHVSLFWYQQALGQGPEFLTYFQNEAQLDKSGLPSDRFFAERPEGSVSTLKIQRTQQEDSAVYLCASSYQGPPGTEAFFGQGTRLTVV.

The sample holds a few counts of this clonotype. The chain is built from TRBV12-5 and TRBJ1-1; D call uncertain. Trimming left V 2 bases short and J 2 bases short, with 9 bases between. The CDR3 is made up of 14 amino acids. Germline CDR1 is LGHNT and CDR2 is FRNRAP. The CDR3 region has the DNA TGTGCTAGTGGTTTGTTTCCGGAAAACACTGAAGCTTTCTTT. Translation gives CASGLFPENTEAFF.

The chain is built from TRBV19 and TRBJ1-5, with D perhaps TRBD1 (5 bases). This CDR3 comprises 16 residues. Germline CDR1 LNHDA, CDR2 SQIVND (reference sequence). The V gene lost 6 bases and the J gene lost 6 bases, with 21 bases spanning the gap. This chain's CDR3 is CASRQLTAGPGQPQHF. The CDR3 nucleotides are TGTGCCAGTAGGCAGCTGACGGCAGGGCCTGGTCAGCCCCAGCATTTT. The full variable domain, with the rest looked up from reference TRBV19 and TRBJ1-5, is DGGITQSPKYLFRKEGQNVTLSCEQNLNHDAMYWYRQDPGQGLRLIYYSQIVNDFQKGDIAEGYSVSREKKESFPLTVTSAQKNPTAFYLCASRQLTAGPGQPQHFGDGTRLSIL.

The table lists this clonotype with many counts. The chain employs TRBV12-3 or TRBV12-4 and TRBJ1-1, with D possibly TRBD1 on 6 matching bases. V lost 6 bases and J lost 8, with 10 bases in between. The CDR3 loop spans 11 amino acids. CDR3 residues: CASSDRSEAFF. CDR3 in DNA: TGTGCCAGCAGCGACAGGTCCGAAGCTTTCTTT.

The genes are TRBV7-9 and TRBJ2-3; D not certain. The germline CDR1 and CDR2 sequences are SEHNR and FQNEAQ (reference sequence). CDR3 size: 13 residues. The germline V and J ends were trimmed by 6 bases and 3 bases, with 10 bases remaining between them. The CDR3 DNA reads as TGTGCCAGCAGGGGGAAGGAGACAGATACGCAGTATTTT. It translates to CASRGKETDTQYF.

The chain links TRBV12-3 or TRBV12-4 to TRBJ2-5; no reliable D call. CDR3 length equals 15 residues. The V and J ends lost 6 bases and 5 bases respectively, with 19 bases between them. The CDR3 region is CASSPRRSHWETQYF. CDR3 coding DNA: TGTGCCAGCAGCCCTAGGCGGTCTCACTGGGAGACCCAGTACTTC.

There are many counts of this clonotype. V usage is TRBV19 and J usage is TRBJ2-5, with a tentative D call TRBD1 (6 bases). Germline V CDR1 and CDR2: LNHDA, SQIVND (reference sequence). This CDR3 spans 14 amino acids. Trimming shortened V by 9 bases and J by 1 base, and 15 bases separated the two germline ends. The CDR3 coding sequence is TGTGCCAGCAAACAAGGGGGTTTCCAAGAGACCCAGTACTTC. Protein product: CASKQGGFQETQYF.

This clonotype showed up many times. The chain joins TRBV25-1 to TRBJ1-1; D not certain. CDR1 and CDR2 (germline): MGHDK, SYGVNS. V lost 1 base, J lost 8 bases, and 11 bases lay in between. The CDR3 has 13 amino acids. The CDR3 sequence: CASSELGPQEAFF. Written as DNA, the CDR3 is TGTGCCAGCAGTGAATTAGGGCCACAAGAAGCTTTCTTT.

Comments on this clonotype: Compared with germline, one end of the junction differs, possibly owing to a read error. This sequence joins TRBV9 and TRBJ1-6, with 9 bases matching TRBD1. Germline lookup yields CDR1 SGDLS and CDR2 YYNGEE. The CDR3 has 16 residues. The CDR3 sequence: CASSARDRAYNSPPHF. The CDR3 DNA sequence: TGTGCCAGCAGCGCCCGGGACAGGGCTTATAATTCACCCCCCCACTTT.

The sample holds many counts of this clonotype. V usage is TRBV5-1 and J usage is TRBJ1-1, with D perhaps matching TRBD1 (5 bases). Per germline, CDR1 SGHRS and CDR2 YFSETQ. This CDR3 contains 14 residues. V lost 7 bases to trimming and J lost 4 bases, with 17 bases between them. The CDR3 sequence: CASATDRGGTEAFF. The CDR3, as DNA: TGCGCCAGCGCCACAGACCGGGGCGGCACTGAAGCTTTCTTT.

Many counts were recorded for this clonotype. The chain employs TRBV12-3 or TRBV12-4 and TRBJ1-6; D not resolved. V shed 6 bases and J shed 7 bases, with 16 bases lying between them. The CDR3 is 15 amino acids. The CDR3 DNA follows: TGTGCCAGCAGAAGGACGGCAGGCGTGAATTCACCCCTCCACTTT. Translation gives CASRRTAGVNSPLHF.